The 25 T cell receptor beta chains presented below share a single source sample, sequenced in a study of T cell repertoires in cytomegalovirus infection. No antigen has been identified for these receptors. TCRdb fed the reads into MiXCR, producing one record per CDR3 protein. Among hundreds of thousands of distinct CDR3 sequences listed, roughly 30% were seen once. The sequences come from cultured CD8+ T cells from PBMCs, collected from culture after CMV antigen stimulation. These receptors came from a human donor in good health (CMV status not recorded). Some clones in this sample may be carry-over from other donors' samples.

The DNA for the CDR3 is TGTGCCAGCAGCCAGGGGGGTCCGAGCTCCTATAATTCACCCCTCCACTTT. As protein: CASSQGGPSSYNSPLHF. The rearrangement uses TRBV12-3 or TRBV12-4 and TRBJ1-6, with 7 bases aligning to TRBD1. J was trimmed by 0 bases and V by 6 bases; bases with no gene match: 8. The CDR3 is made up of 17 amino acids.

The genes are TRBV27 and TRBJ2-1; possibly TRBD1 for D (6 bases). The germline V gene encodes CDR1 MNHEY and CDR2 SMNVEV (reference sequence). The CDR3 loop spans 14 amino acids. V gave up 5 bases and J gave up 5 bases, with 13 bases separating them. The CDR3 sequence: CASSGPRDNNEQFF. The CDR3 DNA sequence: TGTGCCAGCAGTGGGCCTAGGGACAACAATGAGCAGTTCTTC.

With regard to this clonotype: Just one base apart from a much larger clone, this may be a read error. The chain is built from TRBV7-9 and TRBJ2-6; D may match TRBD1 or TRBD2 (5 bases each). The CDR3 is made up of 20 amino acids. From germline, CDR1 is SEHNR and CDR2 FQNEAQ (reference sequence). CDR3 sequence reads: CASSLASGKGVRSGTNVLTF. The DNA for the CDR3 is TGTGCCAGCAGCTTAGCATCCGGGAAAGGGGTACGCTCTGGGACCAACGTCCTGACTTTC.

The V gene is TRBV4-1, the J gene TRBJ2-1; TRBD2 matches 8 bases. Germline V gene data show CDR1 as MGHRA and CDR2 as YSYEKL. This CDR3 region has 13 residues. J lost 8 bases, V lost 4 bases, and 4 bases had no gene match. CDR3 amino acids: CASSRTSTDEQFF. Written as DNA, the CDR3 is TGCGCCAGCAGCCGGACTAGCACCGATGAGCAGTTCTTC.

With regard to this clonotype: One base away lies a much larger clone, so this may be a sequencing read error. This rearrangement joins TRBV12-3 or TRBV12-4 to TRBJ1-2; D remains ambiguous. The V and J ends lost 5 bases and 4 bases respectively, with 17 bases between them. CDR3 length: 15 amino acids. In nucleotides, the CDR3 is TGTGCCAGCAGTCCTGCCCCTTCAGGTGTCTATGGCTACACCTTC. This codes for CASSPAPSGVYGYTF.

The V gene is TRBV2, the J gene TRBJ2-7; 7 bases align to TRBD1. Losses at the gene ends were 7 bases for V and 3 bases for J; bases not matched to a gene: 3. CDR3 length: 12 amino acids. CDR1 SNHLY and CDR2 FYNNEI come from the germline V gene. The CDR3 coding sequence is TGTGCCAGCACGGGACAGAACTACGAGCAGTACTTC. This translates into CASTGQNYEQYF.

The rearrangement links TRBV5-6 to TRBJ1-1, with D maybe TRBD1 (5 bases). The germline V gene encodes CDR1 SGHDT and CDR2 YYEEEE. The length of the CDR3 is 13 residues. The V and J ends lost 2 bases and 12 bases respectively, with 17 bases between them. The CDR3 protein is CASSFGKRQIPFF. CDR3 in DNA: TGTGCCAGCAGCTTTGGTAAACGACAGATACCTTTCTTT.

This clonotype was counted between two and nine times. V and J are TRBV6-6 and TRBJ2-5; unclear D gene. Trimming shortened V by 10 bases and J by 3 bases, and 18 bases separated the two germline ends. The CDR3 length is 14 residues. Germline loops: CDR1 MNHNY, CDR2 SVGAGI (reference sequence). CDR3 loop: CATQDPVVKETQYF. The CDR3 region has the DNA TGTGCCACTCAGGACCCGGTAGTAAAAGAGACCCAGTACTTC.

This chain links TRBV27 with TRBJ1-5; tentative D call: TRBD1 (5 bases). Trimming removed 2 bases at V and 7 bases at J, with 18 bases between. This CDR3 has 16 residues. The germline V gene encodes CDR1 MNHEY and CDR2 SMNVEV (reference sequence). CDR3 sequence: CASSLTGLWGSQPQHF. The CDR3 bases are TGTGCCAGCAGTTTAACGGGCCTTTGGGGCTCGCAGCCCCAGCATTTT.

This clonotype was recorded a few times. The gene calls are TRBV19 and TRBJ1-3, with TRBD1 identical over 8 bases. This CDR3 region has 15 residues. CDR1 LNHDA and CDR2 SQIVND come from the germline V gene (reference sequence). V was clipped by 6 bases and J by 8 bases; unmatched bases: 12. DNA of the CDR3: TGTGCCAGTAGGTTTCGATCGGACAGGGAACACACCATATATTTT. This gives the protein CASRFRSDREHTIYF.

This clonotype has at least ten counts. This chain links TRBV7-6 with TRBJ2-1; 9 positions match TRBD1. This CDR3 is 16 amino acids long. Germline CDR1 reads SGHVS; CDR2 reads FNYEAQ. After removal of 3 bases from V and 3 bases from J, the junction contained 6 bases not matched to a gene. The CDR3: CASSFGLDRGYNEQFF. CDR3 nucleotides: TGTGCCAGCAGCTTTGGGTTGGACAGGGGCTACAATGAGCAGTTCTTC. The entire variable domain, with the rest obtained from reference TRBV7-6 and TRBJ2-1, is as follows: GAGVSQSPRYKVTKRGQDVALRCDPISGHVSLYWYRQALGQGPEFLTYFNYEAQQDKSGLPNDRFSAERPEGSISTLTIQRTEQRDSAMYRCASSFGLDRGYNEQFFGPGTRLTVL.

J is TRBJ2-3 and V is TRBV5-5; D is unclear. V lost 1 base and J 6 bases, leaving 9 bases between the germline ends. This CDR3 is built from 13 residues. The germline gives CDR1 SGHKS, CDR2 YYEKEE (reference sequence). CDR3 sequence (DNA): TGTGCCAGCAGCTTGACTTCCTGGGATACGCAGTATTTT. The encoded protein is CASSLTSWDTQYF.

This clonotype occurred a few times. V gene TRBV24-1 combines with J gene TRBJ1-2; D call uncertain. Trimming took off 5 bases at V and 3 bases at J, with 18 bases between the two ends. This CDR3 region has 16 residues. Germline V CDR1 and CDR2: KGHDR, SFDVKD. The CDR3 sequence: CATSGQSLVPHYGYTF. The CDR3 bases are TGTGCCACCAGTGGCCAGTCGTTGGTACCCCACTATGGCTACACCTTC.

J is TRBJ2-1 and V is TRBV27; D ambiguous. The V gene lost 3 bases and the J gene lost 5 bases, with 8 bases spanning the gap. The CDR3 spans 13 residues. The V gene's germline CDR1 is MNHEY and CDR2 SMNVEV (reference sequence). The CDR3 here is CASSFGQNNEQFF. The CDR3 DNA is TGTGCCAGCAGTTTCGGGCAGAACAATGAGCAGTTCTTC.

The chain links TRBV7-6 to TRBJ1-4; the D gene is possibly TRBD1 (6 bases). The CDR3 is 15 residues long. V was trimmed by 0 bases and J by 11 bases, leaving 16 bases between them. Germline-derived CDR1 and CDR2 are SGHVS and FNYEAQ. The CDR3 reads CASSLAPGADGKLFF. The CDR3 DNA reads TGTGCCAGCAGCTTAGCGCCGGGGGCAGATGGGAAACTGTTTTTT.

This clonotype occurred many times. CDR3 nucleotide sequence: TGTGCCAGCAGTTTTTTTATGGGACTAAGCCATGAGCAGTTCTTC. It is translated as CASSFFMGLSHEQFF. This chain links TRBV28 with TRBJ2-1; 7 bases are a match to TRBD2. V shed 3 bases and J 8 bases; nucleotides not matched to a gene: 10. Germline loops: CDR1 MDHEN, CDR2 SYDVKM. The CDR3 length is 15 residues.

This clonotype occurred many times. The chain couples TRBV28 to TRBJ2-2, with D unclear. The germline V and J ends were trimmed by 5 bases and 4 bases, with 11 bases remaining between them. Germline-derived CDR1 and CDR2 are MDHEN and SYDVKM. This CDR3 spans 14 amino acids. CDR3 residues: CASSPLLTTGELFF. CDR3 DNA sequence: TGTGCCAGCAGTCCCCTTCTAACCACCGGGGAGCTGTTTTTT. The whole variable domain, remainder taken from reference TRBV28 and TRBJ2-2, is DVKVTQSSRYLVKRTGEKVFLECVQDMDHENMFWYRQDPGLGLRLIYFSYDVKMKEKGDIPEGYSVSREKKERFSLILESASTNQTSMYLCASSPLLTTGELFFGEGSRLTVL.

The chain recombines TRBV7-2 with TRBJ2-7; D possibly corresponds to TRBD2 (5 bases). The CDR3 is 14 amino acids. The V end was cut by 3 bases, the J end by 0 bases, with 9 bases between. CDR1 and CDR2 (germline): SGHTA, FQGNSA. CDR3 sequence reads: CASSFMGSSYEQYV. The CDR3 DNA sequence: TGTGCCAGCAGCTTTATGGGGAGCTCCTACGAGCAGTACGTC.

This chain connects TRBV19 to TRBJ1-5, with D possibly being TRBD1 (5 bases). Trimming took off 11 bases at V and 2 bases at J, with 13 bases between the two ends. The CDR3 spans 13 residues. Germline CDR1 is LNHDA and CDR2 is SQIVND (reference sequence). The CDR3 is CAPYSGGNQPQHF. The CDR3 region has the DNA TGTGCCCCATACTCGGGGGGCAATCAGCCCCAGCATTTT.

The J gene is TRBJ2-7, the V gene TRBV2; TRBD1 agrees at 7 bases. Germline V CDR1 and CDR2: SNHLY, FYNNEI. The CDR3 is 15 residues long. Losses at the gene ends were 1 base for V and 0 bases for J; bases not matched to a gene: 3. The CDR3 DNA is TGTGCCAGCAGTGAAGGGGGACAGATCTCCTACGAGCAGTACTTC. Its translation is CASSEGGQISYEQYF.

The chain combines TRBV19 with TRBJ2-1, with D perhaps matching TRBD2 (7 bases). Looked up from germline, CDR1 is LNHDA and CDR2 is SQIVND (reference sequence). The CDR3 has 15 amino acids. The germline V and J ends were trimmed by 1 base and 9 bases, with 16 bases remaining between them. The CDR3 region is CASSIVRGGLSEQFF. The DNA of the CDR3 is TGTGCCAGTAGTATAGTGAGGGGGGGACTAAGTGAGCAGTTCTTC.

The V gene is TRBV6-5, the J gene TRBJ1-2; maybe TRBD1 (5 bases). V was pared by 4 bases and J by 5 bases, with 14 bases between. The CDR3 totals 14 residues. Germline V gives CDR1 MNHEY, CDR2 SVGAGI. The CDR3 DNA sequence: TGTGCCAGCAGTTCTTTCCAGGGCCCTTATGGCTACACCTTC. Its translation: CASSSFQGPYGYTF.

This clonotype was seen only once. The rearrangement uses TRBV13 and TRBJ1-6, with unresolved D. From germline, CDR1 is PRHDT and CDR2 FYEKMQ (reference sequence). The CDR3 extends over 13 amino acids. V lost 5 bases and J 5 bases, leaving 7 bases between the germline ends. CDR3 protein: CASSRQNNSPLHF. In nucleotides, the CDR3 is TGTGCCAGCAGCAGGCAGAATAATTCACCCCTCCACTTT.

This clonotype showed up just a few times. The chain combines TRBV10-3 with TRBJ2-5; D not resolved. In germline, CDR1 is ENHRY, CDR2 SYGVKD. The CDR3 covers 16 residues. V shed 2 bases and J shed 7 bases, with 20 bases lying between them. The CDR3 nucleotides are TGTGCCATCAGTGAGATGAGGCAACCACCCAAGATGACCCAGTACTTC. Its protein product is CAISEMRQPPKMTQYF.

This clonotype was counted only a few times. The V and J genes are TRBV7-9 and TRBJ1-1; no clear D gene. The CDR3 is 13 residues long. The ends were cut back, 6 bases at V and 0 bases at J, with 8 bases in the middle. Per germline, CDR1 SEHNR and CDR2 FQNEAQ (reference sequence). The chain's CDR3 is CASRGILNTEAFF. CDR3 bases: TGTGCCAGCAGGGGTATTTTGAACACTGAAGCTTTCTTT.